Each of the 7 T cell receptor beta chains below was sequenced from the same sample in a study of immune evolution from preneoplasia to lung adenocarcinoma. Data came from immunoSEQ multiplex PCR; TCRdb stores just in-frame clones and leaves some out. This sample has several thousand clones, with 85% found just once. Sequenced material: FFPE adjacent normal lung tissue. Every receptor here comes from a donor older than 65 with lung adenocarcinoma.

The chain recombines TRBV7-8 with TRBJ2-5; D gene ambiguous. CDR1 and CDR2 (germline): SGHVS, FQNEAQ. The germline V and J ends were trimmed by 1 base and 7 bases, with 13 bases remaining between them. The CDR3 extends over 14 amino acids. This chain's CDR3 is CASSLGRFVRTQYF. DNA of the CDR3: TGTGCCAGCAGCTTAGGTCGCTTTGTGAGGACCCAGTACTTC.

J is TRBJ2-3 and V is TRBV6-1; 9 bases map to TRBD2. Germline CDR1 and CDR2: MNHNS and SASEGT. The CDR3 sequence is 16 residues long. The V gene end was trimmed by 2 bases and the J gene end by 1 base; junction bases not matched to a gene: 4. CDR3 in DNA: TGTGCCAGCAGTGAACTCGGCGGGAGGGGCACAGATACGCAGTATTTT. The encoded protein is CASSELGGRGTDTQYF.

The V and J genes are TRBV11-2 and TRBJ1-5; D remains unclear. The CDR3 has 15 residues. The V end lost 1 base, the J end lost 5 bases, and 12 bases lay between the germline ends. Germline values: CDR1 SGHAT, CDR2 FQNNGV. Written as DNA, the CDR3 is TGTGCCAGCAGCTTAGGACTAGGCCCGGATCAGCCCCAGCATTTT. It is translated as CASSLGLGPDQPQHF. Full variable domain (outside the CDR3, taken from reference TRBV11-2 and TRBJ1-5): EAGVAQSPRYKIIEKRQSVAFWCNPISGHATLYWYQQILGQGPKLLIQFQNNGVVDDSQLPKDRFSAERLKGVDSTLKIQPAKLEDSAVYLCASSLGLGPDQPQHFGDGTRLSIL.

This clone was recorded once. This chain joins TRBV7-6 and TRBJ2-2, with TRBD1 matching 9 bases. Trimming took 5 bases from V and 4 from J; bases not matched to a gene: 5. CDR1 is SGHVS, CDR2 FNYEAQ, per germline. The CDR3 sequence is 15 residues long. CDR3 sequence (DNA): TGTGCCAGCAGCCCGATGACAGGGGGCACCGGGGAGCTGTTTTTT. It is translated as CASSPMTGGTGELFF.

V and J are TRBV28 and TRBJ1-1; D not certain. This CDR3 spans 15 amino acids. Trimming pared 5 bases from V and 1 base from J, leaving 14 bases between. The germline V gene encodes CDR1 MDHEN and CDR2 SYDVKM. The CDR3 region is CASSPNPPKNTEAFF. CDR3 coding DNA: TGTGCCAGCAGTCCCAACCCGCCGAAGAACACTGAAGCTTTCTTT.

The chain recombines TRBV29-1 with TRBJ1-2; a possible D gene is TRBD1 (5 bases). The V gene lost 3 bases and the J gene lost 3 bases, with 14 bases spanning the gap. From germline, CDR1 is SQVTM and CDR2 ANQGSEA. The CDR3 is 14 residues long. CDR3 DNA: TGCAGCGTTGATTGGGGGGAAAGGGACTATGGCTACACCTTC. Translating it yields CSVDWGERDYGYTF.

The chain carries TRBV28 and TRBJ2-7, with D possibly matching TRBD2 (5 bases). This CDR3 contains 13 residues. Germline CDR1 and CDR2: MDHEN and SYDVKM. V was trimmed by 6 bases and J by 1 base, leaving 10 bases between them. The CDR3 loop is CASRPPGSYEQYF. DNA of the CDR3: TGTGCCAGCAGACCACCGGGATCCTACGAGCAGTACTTC.